This TCR beta chain appears in the sequencing data of a study of blood T cell repertoires in COVID-19. Assay: immunoSEQ multiplex PCR; the TCRdb copy retains only in-frame clones and omits some. The data hold some 250,000 clones, with roughly four fifths observed a single time. The CDR3 runs 13 residues. With 6 bases clipped from V and 5 bases from J, the junction kept 4 bases outside the gene matches. The rearrangement links TRBV12-3 or TRBV12-4 to TRBJ1-3, with 7 positions matching TRBD1. The sequence came from a man aged 45-60 years with active or convalescent COVID-19. Sequenced sample: peripheral blood. The CDR3 loop reads CASSWGQRNTIYF. CDR3 in DNA: TGTGCCAGCAGCTGGGGACAGAGAAACACCATATATTTT.